Below, 17 T cell receptor beta chains from the same sample are listed, as sequenced in a study of molecular identifiers for immune sequencing clone quantification. TCRdb re-derived calls from the PCR reads in MiXCR, one entry per CDR3 protein. This sample has more than 550,000 distinct CDR3 sequences, with about 25% found just once. Source material: naive CD8+ T cells from blood, with Jurkat cell RNA spiked in. Subset noted: FACS-sorted CD8+CD4-CCR7+CD45RA+ naive T cells. All receptors come from a human donor in good health. Some libraries in this study had Jurkat cell RNA spiked in.

With respect to this clonotype: Germline and junction disagree at one end, which may indicate a read error. The chain combines TRBV7-6 with TRBJ1-4; 7 nucleotides line up with TRBD1. CDR1 SGHVS and CDR2 FNYEAQ come from the germline V gene. The CDR3 sequence is 15 residues long. CDR3 DNA sequence: TGTGCCAGCACCCTCGGGGGACAGCTTAATGAAGAACTGTTTTTT. The encoded protein is CASTLGGQLNEELFF.

Points on this clonotype: Compared with germline, one end of the junction differs, possibly owing to a read error. The chain joins TRBV5-3 to TRBJ2-1; 11 positions match TRBD2. TRBV5-3 is an open reading frame, and its role is uncertain. This CDR3 comprises 14 residues. The CDR3 DNA reads TGTGCCAGCAGCTCGGGACTAGCGGCCGATGAGCAGTTCTTC. Its protein is CASSSGLAADEQFF.

This clonotype was found many times. V and J are TRBV6-5 and TRBJ2-6; D is uncertain. Trimming pared 5 bases from V and 0 bases from J, leaving 14 bases between. This CDR3 has 17 residues. Germline V gene lookup returns CDR1 MNHEY and CDR2 SVGAGI. The CDR3 DNA sequence: TGTGCCAGCAGTCCCCTCCCAGGTATCTCTGGGGCCAACGTCCTGACTTTC. Amino acids: CASSPLPGISGANVLTF.

Concerning this clonotype itself: Possible read error: a much larger clone is one base away. CDR3 in amino acids: CASSGSGATTDTQYF. The CDR3 bases are TGTGCCAGCAGCGGGAGCGGAGCGACCACAGATACGCAGTATTTT. The chain couples TRBV9 to TRBJ2-3, with D maybe TRBD2 (5 bases). This CDR3 region has 15 residues. Germline V lookup: CDR1 SGDLS, CDR2 YYNGEE. The V end was cut by 3 bases, the J end by 2 bases, with 13 bases between.

On this clonotype: A much larger clone is a single base away; this may be a read error. The genes are TRBV7-9 and TRBJ2-2, with D hard to call. Germline V CDR1 and CDR2: SEHNR, FQNEAQ (reference sequence). Trimming left V 3 bases short and J 4 bases short, with 12 bases between. This CDR3 region has 15 residues. DNA of the CDR3: TGTGCCAGCAGCTTGGTACTACCGAGCACCGGGGAGCTGTTTTTT. It specifies CASSLVLPSTGELFF.

Notes on this clonotype: This CDR3 is missing its conserved last phenylalanine or tryptophan, likely due to a read error. The DNA is omitted, as the CDR3 cannot be located on it reliably, and the CDR3 follows TCRdb's listing. This rearrangement joins TRBV7-9 to TRBJ2-2; TRBD1 was called by the table and not checked on the DNA. The CDR3 length is 14 residues, termini included. Germline V CDR1 and CDR2: SEHNR, FQNEAQ (reference sequence). The CDR3: CASNPQENTGELCV.

A remark on this clonotype: A much larger clone differs from this one at a single base, so this may be a read error. CDR3 DNA sequence: TGTGCCAGCAGCTTATCTGTCGGGTGTCCCTACAATGAGCAGTTCTTC. Amino acids: CASSLSVGCPYNEQFF. The rearrangement uses TRBV7-9 and TRBJ2-1; D gene uncertain. Germline V gives CDR1 SEHNR, CDR2 FQNEAQ (reference sequence). The CDR3 contains 16 residues. V lost 2 bases to trimming and J lost 2 bases, with 13 bases between them.

The sample holds many counts of this clonotype. The chain combines TRBV4-1 with TRBJ1-5, with D uncertain. The length of the CDR3 is 16 residues. The germline V gene encodes CDR1 MGHRA and CDR2 YSYEKL. V was trimmed by 3 bases and J by 0 bases, leaving 12 bases between them. This CDR3 reads CASSHEYGNSNQPQHF. Here the CDR3 DNA reads TGCGCCAGCAGCCATGAATACGGTAATAGCAATCAGCCCCAGCATTTT.

With respect to this clonotype: This sequence may be a read error, since a much larger clone differs from it by one base. J is TRBJ1-1 and V is TRBV12-3 or TRBV12-4; 8 nucleotides line up with TRBD1. The CDR3 spans 13 residues. As DNA, the CDR3 is TGTGCCAGCACGTCAGGGGGCATCCCTGAAGCTCTCTTT. As protein: CASTSGGIPEALF.

To note about this clonotype: At one end, the junction sequence differs from germline, possibly due to a read error. The chain joins TRBV28 to TRBJ2-7; 8 bases agree with TRBD1. The germline V gene encodes CDR1 MDHEN and CDR2 SYDVKM. CDR3 size: 14 residues. This CDR3 is CTSSARDRSYEQYF. In DNA form, the CDR3 reads TGTACCAGCAGTGCCCGGGACAGGAGCTACGAGCAGTACTTC. Full variable domain (missing parts from reference TRBV28 and TRBJ2-7): DVKVTQSSRYLVKRTGEKVFLECVQDMDHENMFWYRQDPGLGLRLIYFSYDVKMKEKGDIPEGYSVSREKKERFSLILESASTNQTSMYLCTSSARDRSYEQYFGPGTRLTVT.

This clonotype was seen ten or more times. The chain combines TRBV28 with TRBJ2-5; D might be TRBD1 (6 bases). There are 15 residues in the CDR3. CDR1 and CDR2 (germline): MDHEN, SYDVKM. V shed 8 bases and J shed 0 bases, with 16 bases lying between them. CDR3 nucleotides: TGTGCCAGCCTACCAGGACAGAGGTACCAAGAGACCCAGTACTTC. This encodes CASLPGQRYQETQYF.

This clonotype occurred a few times. This chain uses TRBV12-3 or TRBV12-4 with TRBJ2-1; 8 bases fit TRBD2. Germline trimming cut 6 bases from V and 7 bases from J; bases unmatched to any gene: 11. CDR3 length equals 15 residues. CDR3 DNA sequence: TGTGCCAGCAGCAATATAGCGGGAAGCGCGAATGAGCAGTTCTTC. Translated: CASSNIAGSANEQFF.

Concerning this clonotype itself: Relative to the germline gene, one junction end is altered; a read error may explain this. The V and J genes are TRBV11-2 and TRBJ2-7, with D possibly TRBD2 on 6 matching bases. CDR3 length: 14 residues. The germline V gene encodes CDR1 SGHAT and CDR2 FQNNGV. The CDR3 is CAGSLERGFNEQYF. The CDR3 nucleotides are TGTGCCGGCAGCTTAGAACGGGGGTTCAACGAGCAGTACTTC.

This clonotype has a count of ten or more. The chain employs TRBV9 and TRBJ2-6; D is possibly TRBD1 (6 bases). V lost 2 bases, J lost 0 bases, and 9 bases lay in between. CDR1 is SGDLS, CDR2 YYNGEE, per germline. This CDR3 region has 16 residues. CDR3 sequence reads: CASSVGQFSGANVLTF. CDR3 sequence (DNA): TGTGCCAGCAGCGTCGGACAGTTCTCTGGGGCCAACGTCCTGACTTTC.

This clonotype came up many times. J is TRBJ2-7 and V is TRBV29-1, with 11 positions matching TRBD2. The CDR3 covers 15 residues. Germline CDR1 and CDR2: SQVTM and ANQGSEA. V lost 7 bases and J lost 6; bases outside the gene matches: 14. CDR3 loop: CSAEQGGLAGGEQYF. CDR3 nucleotide sequence: TGCAGCGCCGAACAGGGTGGCCTAGCGGGAGGCGAGCAGTACTTC.

For this clonotype: Compared with germline, one end of the junction differs, possibly owing to a read error. This chain joins TRBV18 and TRBJ1-5; D might be TRBD1 (6 bases). Germline V lookup: CDR1 KGHSH, CDR2 LQKENI. This CDR3 has 16 amino acids. DNA for the CDR3: TGTGCCAGCTCACCACCGGGGGCCCTGCGCCATCCGCCCCCGCATTTT. Translated, it gives CASSPPGALRHPPPHF.

The J gene is TRBJ1-6, the V gene TRBV9; TRBD1 aligns across 8 bases. CDR3 length equals 16 residues. The junction had 10 bases not matched to a gene; V was cut back by 5 bases and J by 6 bases. The germline V gene has CDR1 SGDLS and CDR2 YYNGEE. The DNA for the CDR3 is TGTGCCAGCAGTGACAGGGGACAGCTAGGTAATTCACCCCTCCACTTT. Amino acid sequence: CASSDRGQLGNSPLHF.